The sequence of this T cell receptor (beta chain) was determined in a study of blood T cell repertoires in COVID-19. This CDR3 has 13 amino acids. Germline V gene lookup returns CDR1 DFQATT and CDR2 SNEGSKA (reference sequence). The V end lost 3 bases, the J end lost 0 bases, and 8 bases lay between the germline ends. As handled by the study authors: Cell counts per sample came from amplifying reference gene primers. Profiling relied on immunoSEQ multiplex PCR, and the TCRdb table lists in-frame clones only, not all of them. V and J calls and clone size come straight from that table; D and trimming were deduced from the DNA. The sample includes some 460,000 clones, about nine tenths of them seen just once. The study drew participants aged about 18 to 95 years from about two dozen US areas. Cohorts were assigned according to the clinical history that participants reported.

The source material was PBMCs or T cells enriched from blood (not recorded which). The TCR was taken from a woman aged 18-30 years who had recovered from COVID-19. The chain couples TRBV20-1 to TRBJ1-2; no reliable D call. CDR3 protein: CSASMQTNYGYTF. DNA for the CDR3: TGCAGTGCTAGTATGCAGACTAACTATGGCTACACCTTC.